The 22 T cell receptor beta chains reported below all come from one sample, sequenced in a study of Ad26.COV2.S vaccination and SARS-CoV-2 variants. The sample's treatment: 15 to 20 received Ad26.COV2.S at low or high dose, single or two shots; about 5 received placebo; per-sample allocation not given. It was on day 63 after the first vaccine or placebo injection that samples were taken. Clones were read by immunoSEQ multiplex PCR, and TCRdb kept only the in-frame ones, dropping some. The repertoire includes about 350,000 clones, 70% to 90% of them detected once, and roughly a tenth sits in the top ten. This material consisted of peripheral blood, taken in a trial of Ad26.COV2.S vaccine versus placebo. The receptors here all came from a person between 18 and 65 years old who received the Ad26.COV2.S COVID-19 vaccine or a placebo.

In nucleotides, the CDR3 is TGTGCCACCAGTGATCTCCGGACAGGGTGGGATGAGCAGTTCTTC. This encodes CATSDLRTGWDEQFF. V usage is TRBV24-1 and J usage is TRBJ2-1, with 8 bases aligning to TRBD1. Germline lookup yields CDR1 KGHDR and CDR2 SFDVKD. CDR3 length: 15 amino acids. The V gene end was trimmed by 3 bases and the J gene end by 8 bases; junction bases not matched to a gene: 8.

A remark on this clone: This sample also contains other DNA sequences that code for the same CDR3. The chain employs TRBV5-1 and TRBJ2-5; the D gene is possibly TRBD1 (5 bases). Germline CDR1 and CDR2: SGHRS and YFSETQ. The CDR3 totals 13 residues. V shed 0 bases and J shed 3 bases, with 6 bases lying between them. As DNA, the CDR3 is TGCGCCAGCAGCTTGGGGGGCGAAGAGACCCAGTACTTC. Encoded protein: CASSLGGEETQYF.

The rearrangement links TRBV9 to TRBJ2-1; 10 nucleotides align to TRBD2. Germline loops: CDR1 SGDLS, CDR2 YYNGEE. This CDR3 is 16 amino acids long. J lost 7 bases, V lost 0 bases, and 7 bases had no gene match. CDR3 nucleotides: TGTGCCAGCAGCGTAGGGCGGCTAGCGGGAGCAAATGAGCAGTTCTTC. Residues: CASSVGRLAGANEQFF.

This chain links TRBV4-2 with TRBJ2-3; the match to TRBD2 covers 13 bases. V shed 0 bases, J shed 3 bases, and the junction held 6 bases outside the gene matches. This CDR3 is 18 amino acids long. Per germline, CDR1 LGHNA and CDR2 YNFKEQ. CDR3 in amino acids: CASSQEWRTSGGTDTQYF. CDR3 coding DNA: TGTGCCAGCAGCCAAGAATGGCGGACTAGCGGGGGAACAGATACGCAGTATTTT.

This chain uses TRBV7-8 with TRBJ2-7; D might be TRBD2 (6 bases). V shed 1 base and J shed 6 bases, with 10 bases lying between them. The CDR3 totals 13 residues. CDR1 is SGHVS and CDR2 is FQNEAQ in the germline V gene. The CDR3 DNA reads as TGTGCCAGCAGCTTAGGAGACGGGGGCGAGCAGTACTTC. Protein: CASSLGDGGEQYF.

V gene TRBV5-1 combines with J gene TRBJ2-7; 7 bases are a match to TRBD2. V trimming: 0 bases; J trimming: 0 bases; junction bases outside the gene matches: 3. The CDR3 loop spans 15 amino acids. Germline CDR1 and CDR2: SGHRS and YFSETQ. DNA for the CDR3: TGCGCCAGCAGCTTGGTTGGGGGGGACTCCTACGAGCAGTACTTC. Protein sequence: CASSLVGGDSYEQYF.

This chain joins TRBV29-1 and TRBJ2-2; 9 nucleotides line up with TRBD1. Trimming removed 8 bases from V and 4 bases from J; junction bases left unmatched: 8. The CDR3 is 14 residues long. Germline V gene sequence: CDR1 SQVTM, CDR2 ANQGSEA. In nucleotides, the CDR3 is TGCAGCCCCTGGGAGACAGGGGGCACCGGGGAGCTGTTTTTT. Translating it yields CSPWETGGTGELFF.

This chain links TRBV4-1 with TRBJ2-7; no firm D call. Trimming removed 5 bases at V and 6 bases at J, with 14 bases between. Germline loops: CDR1 MGHRA, CDR2 YSYEKL. The CDR3 has 13 amino acids. DNA for the CDR3: TGCGCCAGCAGCTCCTCCCCAATTTCCGAGCAGTACTTC. It translates to CASSSSPISEQYF.

The chain links TRBV2 to TRBJ2-1; 7 nucleotides line up with TRBD2. After removal of 8 bases from V and 5 bases from J, the junction contained 24 bases not matched to a gene. Germline V CDR1 and CDR2: SNHLY, FYNNEI. The CDR3 runs 19 residues. This CDR3 reads CASGPSTRTGGPINNEQFF. Written as DNA, the CDR3 is TGTGCCAGCGGGCCATCTACCCGAACGGGAGGCCCTATAAACAATGAGCAGTTCTTC.

In DNA form, the CDR3 reads TGTGCCACCAGTGATTTGGGGGCCGTGAACGCGAACACCGGGGAGCTGTTTTTT. Amino acid sequence: CATSDLGAVNANTGELFF. V is TRBV24-1 and J is TRBJ2-2; D might be TRBD1 (5 bases). This CDR3 spans 18 amino acids. From germline, CDR1 is KGHDR and CDR2 SFDVKD. Between the trimmed V and J ends, which lost 0 bases and 0 bases, there was a span of 13 bases.

The CDR3 bases are TGCGCCAGCAGCGCGGCTAGCGGGGGGGCGAATGAGCAGTTCTTC. This encodes CASSAASGGANEQFF. The V and J genes are TRBV4-1 and TRBJ2-1; 12 bases agree with TRBD2. Germline CDR1 reads MGHRA; CDR2 reads YSYEKL. V trimming: 5 bases; J trimming: 7 bases; junction bases outside the gene matches: 6. The CDR3 sequence is 15 residues long.

This chain connects TRBV27 to TRBJ2-7; D unresolved. The germline CDR1 and CDR2 sequences are MNHEY and SMNVEV (reference sequence). The CDR3 has 14 residues. The germline V and J ends were trimmed by 5 bases and 0 bases, with 11 bases remaining between them. The DNA of the CDR3 is TGTGCCAGCAGTACGGGCAGGACCTCCTACGAGCAGTACTTC. It codes for CASSTGRTSYEQYF.

The J gene is TRBJ2-3, the V gene TRBV5-4; unclear D gene. The CDR3 has 17 residues. CDR1 is SGHNT and CDR2 is YYREEE in the germline V gene (reference sequence). V was trimmed by 2 bases and J by 0 bases, leaving 16 bases between them. The CDR3 spells CASSFFVGGISTDTQYF. DNA of the CDR3: TGTGCCAGCAGCTTTTTCGTCGGCGGAATCAGCACAGATACGCAGTATTTT.

This clone occurred once. The chain joins TRBV6-5 to TRBJ1-1; tentatively, D is TRBD1 (5 bases). Germline V gene data show CDR1 as MNHEY and CDR2 as SVGAGI. The CDR3 is 15 residues long. The germline V and J ends were trimmed by 0 bases and 0 bases, with 8 bases remaining between them. DNA for the CDR3: TGTGCCAGCAGTTACTCCGGGACCCTGAACACTGAAGCTTTCTTT. Protein sequence: CASSYSGTLNTEAFF.

The rearrangement uses TRBV7-2 and TRBJ1-2; 9 bases align to TRBD1. Germline V gene lookup returns CDR1 SGHTA and CDR2 FQGNSA. The V and J ends lost 4 bases and 7 bases, in that order; junction bases with no gene match: 4. The CDR3 has 13 amino acids. CDR3: CASSSRQGGGYTF. CDR3 DNA: TGTGCCAGCAGCTCTCGACAGGGGGGTGGCTACACCTTC.

V is TRBV3-1 (or the pseudogene TRBV3-2) and J is TRBJ2-2; possible D gene TRBD2, 6 bases. The germline V and J ends were trimmed by 2 bases and 7 bases, with 14 bases remaining between them. This CDR3 is 15 amino acids long. From germline, CDR1 is LGHDT and CDR2 YNNKEL (reference sequence). CDR3 bases: TGTGCCAGCAGCCAACCTTGGAGGGTTGGCGGGGAGCTGTTTTTT. This encodes CASSQPWRVGGELFF.

V gene TRBV10-3 combines with J gene TRBJ2-3; tentatively, D is TRBD1 or TRBD2 (5 bases each). The V end was cut by 2 bases, the J end by 2 bases, with 8 bases between. Looked up from germline, CDR1 is ENHRY and CDR2 is SYGVKD. This CDR3 contains 14 residues. Here the CDR3 reads CAISERGATDTQYF. CDR3 DNA: TGTGCCATCAGTGAGAGAGGGGCCACAGATACGCAGTATTTT.

The chain recombines TRBV5-1 with TRBJ1-4; D ambiguous. V dropped 0 bases and J dropped 5 bases, with 5 bases sitting between them. Germline loops: CDR1 SGHRS, CDR2 YFSETQ. The CDR3 is 13 amino acids. The CDR3, as DNA: TGCGCCAGCAGCTTGGAGAGCAATGAAAAACTGTTTTTT. It encodes CASSLESNEKLFF.

This clone appeared many times. This sample includes further DNA sequences coding for the same CDR3. The chain has TRBV18 and TRBJ1-6, with 9 nucleotides matching TRBD1. Germline lookup yields CDR1 KGHSH and CDR2 LQKENI. J was trimmed by 7 bases and V by 3 bases; bases with no gene match: 1. The CDR3 consists of 14 residues. This chain's CDR3 is CASSPGTGNSPLHF. CDR3 sequence (DNA): TGTGCCAGCTCACCCGGGACAGGGAATTCACCCCTCCACTTT.

The J gene is TRBJ2-6, the V gene TRBV19, with TRBD1 identical over 7 bases. With 6 bases clipped from V and 4 bases from J, the junction kept 6 bases outside the gene matches. CDR1 is LNHDA, CDR2 SQIVND, per germline (reference sequence). The CDR3 is made up of 15 amino acids. Here the CDR3 reads CASRKQGYGANVLTF. As DNA, the CDR3 is TGTGCCAGTAGGAAACAGGGGTACGGGGCCAACGTCCTGACTTTC.

This clone was picked up one time. The chain carries TRBV7-9 and TRBJ2-1; 7 nucleotides agree with TRBD1. The length of the CDR3 is 15 residues. V was clipped by 1 base and J by 4 bases; unmatched bases: 4. Per germline, CDR1 SEHNR and CDR2 FQNEAQ (reference sequence). CDR3 coding DNA: TGTGCCAGCAGCTTAGGACTGGACAGGTACAATGAGCAGTTCTTC. Protein: CASSLGLDRYNEQFF.

This clone has just a few counts. The chain is built from TRBV19 and TRBJ1-5, with TRBD1 as a possible D gene (5 bases). Germline values: CDR1 LNHDA, CDR2 SQIVND (reference sequence). Deletions cut 5 bases from V and 7 bases from J, with 9 bases between. This CDR3 spans 12 amino acids. The CDR3 DNA reads TGTGCCAGTAGTTCAGGGTGGCAGCCCCAGCATTTT. As protein: CASSSGWQPQHF. The variable domain in full, completed from reference TRBV19 and TRBJ1-5, reads DGGITQSPKYLFRKEGQNVTLSCEQNLNHDAMYWYRQDPGQGLRLIYYSQIVNDFQKGDIAEGYSVSREKKESFPLTVTSAQKNPTAFYLCASSSGWQPQHFGDGTRLSIL.